This TCR beta chain was observed in a study of cytotoxic CD8 clonotypes in ibrutinib-treated CLL (dated by TCRdb to the early 2020s). Background for the entire study: The cohort was composed of 11 relapsed/refractory and about 15 treatment-naive patients; IGHV unmutated status was identified in approximately 17 patients. Samples averaged approximately 250,000 productive templates and more than 85,000 productive rearrangements. Samples at response were collected after a median of roughly twelve months of treatment, with a range of roughly 6 to 36 months. Every sample from remission and from progressive disease was obtained while the patients were still on ibrutinib. Longitudinal samples were available for 26 of the 86 trial participants. Cryopreserved peripheral blood mononuclear cells were obtained before treatment, at response, and at either sustained remission or disease progression. Partial responses were observed in around 25 patients and complete responses in 2; after a median follow-up of roughly 72 months, remission was maintained in approximately 14 patients and progression was observed in about twelve. Study-wide conclusions, independent of this receptor: Lymph node repertoires were not examined, and the timing of sampling was not matched between patients in sustained remission and those whose disease progressed. Clonality rose at ibrutinib response, remained stable during sustained remission, and dropped back toward baseline at progression. Baseline clonality was found to be higher than that of age-matched healthy donors and was strongly correlated with circulating CD8+ T-cell counts. Public clonotypes were found to be uncommon and were observed to contract or remain stable during treatment; the increase in clonality was shown to reflect expansion of private clonotypes at ibrutinib response.

On a MiSeq, deep resolution sequencing aimed for a depth between 1 in 1 million and 1 in 200,000 T cells, with each clonotype covered 10x on average. The immunoSEQ hsTCRB Kit was used to generate the TCR beta libraries. The study's own analysis went as follows. The data were analyzed with ImmunoSEQ Analyzer and ImmunoSEQ Data Assistant, and V, D and J gene assignments followed IMGT definitions. Clonality, which ranges from 0 to 1, was calculated as one minus the normalized Shannon entropy of productive rearrangement frequencies. Only overrepresented clonotypes making up at least 0.05% of each patient's repertoire were included in the public clonotype analysis. Some 14 age-matched healthy donor repertoires from immuneACCESS served as clonality controls. The table was pulled from immuneACCESS by TCRdb, which kept in-frame rearrangements only. Such tables lose some clones; where checked, under half of the loss comes from unresolved V genes, and the rest has no known cause. That table is the source of V, J and clone size, and D and trimming were worked out from the DNA. A total of 150,000 or so clones appear in this sample, over 60% of them only once. The ten largest clones represent roughly 13% of the sample.

The table lists this clone with a few counts. What this receptor recognizes is not known. Base quality data are lacking; no much larger clone is found one base away. The time point tag for this specimen amounts to: eleven to twelve months on ibrutinib. For TCR beta library preparation, approximately 2 micrograms of genomic DNA was extracted from cryopreserved PBMCs. High-throughput TCR beta sequencing was performed on longitudinal blood samples from CLL patients receiving ibrutinib monotherapy. The patients were enrolled in a single-center, open-label phase 2 trial of ibrutinib monotherapy. The input for sequencing was PBMCs, taken after 12 months of ibrutinib treatment. This receptor was identified in a human donor with chronic lymphocytic leukemia.

CDR3 reads: CASSIQGSRNIQYF. The nucleotide sequence reads TGTGCCAGTAGTATCCAGGGCTCCCGGAACATTCAGTACTTC. Recombination connected TRBV19 to TRBJ2-4; TRBD1 is a possible D gene, resting on 5 matching bases. V sheds 3 bases and J sheds 7 bases, leaving 13 bases between their ends. The germline V gene encodes CDR1 LNHDA and CDR2 SQIVND (reference sequence). The CDR3 has 14 amino acids, counting the end cysteine and phenylalanine. Just the 42-base CDR3 DNA is kept, in frame starting at base 1.